This T cell receptor (beta chain) was identified in a study of blood T cell repertoires in COVID-19. In the study overall: The United States, Italy and Spain supplied acute and convalescent COVID-19 samples. Nucleic acid was either cDNA or gDNA, and it came from T cells, B-cell-depleted T cells, or PBMCs.

As originally analysed: Quantification of nucleated cells was approximated via reference gene primer amplification. Some clones are missing from TCRdb's copy, which holds only in-frame ones; the method was immunoSEQ multiplex PCR. V, J and clone size are taken as reported in that table, and D and trimming were inferred from the DNA itself. This table holds fewer than 250,000 clones, approximately 90% found once. One Seattle source followed patients from active infection through their disease course. Germline loops: CDR1 SGDLS, CDR2 YYNGEE. There are 14 residues in the CDR3. V shed 0 bases, J shed 6 bases, and the junction held 5 bases outside the gene matches.

The J gene is TRBJ2-7, the V gene TRBV9; 8 bases fit TRBD1. This clonotype originated in a man aged 50 to 60 with COVID-19, enrolled during active disease. Material: peripheral blood. DNA of the CDR3: TGTGCCAGCAGCGTAGGGACAGGGATCTCCGAGCAGTACTTC. Translating it yields CASSVGTGISEQYF.